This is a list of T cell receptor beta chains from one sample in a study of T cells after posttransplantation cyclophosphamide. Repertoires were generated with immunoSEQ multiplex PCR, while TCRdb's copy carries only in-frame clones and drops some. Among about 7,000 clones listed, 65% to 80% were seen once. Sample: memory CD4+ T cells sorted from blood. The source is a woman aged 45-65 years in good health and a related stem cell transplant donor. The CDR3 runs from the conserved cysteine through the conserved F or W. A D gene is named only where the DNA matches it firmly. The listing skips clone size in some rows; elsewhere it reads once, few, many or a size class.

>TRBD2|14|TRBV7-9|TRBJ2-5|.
TGTGCCAGCAGCAGAGGACTAGCGGGAGAGACCCAGTACTTC
CASSRGLAGETQYF
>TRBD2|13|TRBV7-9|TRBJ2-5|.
TGTGCCAGCAGGGGGTCGGGAGGAGAGACCCAGTACTTC
CASRGSGGETQYF
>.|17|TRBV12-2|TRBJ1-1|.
TGTGCAAGTCGCTCCGGGACAGGGGGCCTCGGGAACACTGAAGCTTTCTTT
CASRSGTGGLGNTEAFF
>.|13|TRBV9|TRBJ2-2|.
TGTGCCAGCAGCGTAGTTATCTCCGGGGAGCTGTTTTTT
CASSVVISGELFF
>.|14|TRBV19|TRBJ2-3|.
TGTGCCAGTAGTATGGGGGCCCTATCAGATACGCAGTATTTT
CASSMGALSDTQYF
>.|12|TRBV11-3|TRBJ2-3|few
TGTGCCAGCAGCGCCGGCCAGGGGACGCAGTATTTT
CASSAGQGTQYF
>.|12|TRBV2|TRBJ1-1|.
TGTGCCAGCACGAGGGAGGACACTGAAGCTTTCTTT
CASTREDTEAFF
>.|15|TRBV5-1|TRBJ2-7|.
TGCGCCAGCAGCTTGGGGCAGGGAAGGTCCTACGAGCAGTACTTC
CASSLGQGRSYEQYF
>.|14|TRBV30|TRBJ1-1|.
TGTGCCTGGAGCGAAGGGGGTCTACCGACTGAAGCTTTCTTT
CAWSEGGLPTEAFF
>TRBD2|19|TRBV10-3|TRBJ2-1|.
TGTGCCATCAGTGTCTCCGGGACTAGCGGGGGGAGCTCCTACAATGAGCAGTTCTTC
CAISVSGTSGGSSYNEQFF
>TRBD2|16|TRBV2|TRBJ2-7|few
TGTGCCAGCCCCTCCCTCGCGGGGGGTAGCTCCTACGAGCAGTACTTC
CASPSLAGGSSYEQYF
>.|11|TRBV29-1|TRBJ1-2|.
TGCAGCGTTGGCCAGGATTATGGCTACACCTTC
CSVGQDYGYTF
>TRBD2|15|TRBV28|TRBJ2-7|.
TGTGCCAGCTGCCAGGGCGGTTCGGGGGGCTACGAGCAGTACTTC
CASCQGGSGGYEQYF
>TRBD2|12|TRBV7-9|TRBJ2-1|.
TGTGCCAGCGGGAAGCGGGAGGATGAGCAGTTCTTC
CASGKREDEQFF
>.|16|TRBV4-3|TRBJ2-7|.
TGCGCCAGCAGCCAAGGTCGCCAGGGGTCATCCTACGAGCAGTACTTC
CASSQGRQGSSYEQYF
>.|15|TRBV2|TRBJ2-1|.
TGTGCCAGCAGTCAGATAAGCGGACTCTACAATGAGCAGTTCTTC
CASSQISGLYNEQFF
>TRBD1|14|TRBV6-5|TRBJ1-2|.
TGTGCCAGCAAGTTAGGACAGGCTACTTATGGCTACACCTTC
CASKLGQATYGYTF
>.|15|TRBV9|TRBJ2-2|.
TGTGCCAGCAGCGGGGGGACTTCCAACACCGGGGAGCTGTTTTTT
CASSGGTSNTGELFF
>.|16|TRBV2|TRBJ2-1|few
TGTGCCAGCAGTTCGCCGACAGGTTCGGGCCTCAATGAGCAGTTCTTC
CASSSPTGSGLNEQFF
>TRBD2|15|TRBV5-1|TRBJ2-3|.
TGCGCCAGCAGCGAGGGGACTAGCGGGGTGGGTACGCAGTATTTT
CASSEGTSGVGTQYF
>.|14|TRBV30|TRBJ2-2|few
TGTGCCTGGCCTCGGGACTCTAACACCGGGGAGCTGTTTTTT
CAWPRDSNTGELFF
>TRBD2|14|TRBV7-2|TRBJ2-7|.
TGTGCCAGCAGCCCTAGCGGACTCTCCTACGAGCAGTACTTC
CASSPSGLSYEQYF
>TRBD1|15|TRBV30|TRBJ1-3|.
TGTGCCTGGAGAGGACAGGGGGCCTCTGGAAACACCATATATTTT
CAWRGQGASGNTIYF
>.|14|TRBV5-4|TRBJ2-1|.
TGTGCCAGTATACCTGGGCGGGGATACAATGAGCAGTTCTTC
CASIPGRGYNEQFF
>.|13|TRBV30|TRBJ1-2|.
TGTGCCTGGAGTCCCCCGGTGAACTATGGCTACACCTTC
CAWSPPVNYGYTF
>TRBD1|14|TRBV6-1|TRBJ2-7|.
TGTGCCAGCAGAACACAGGGGGGATCCTACGAGCAGTACTTC
CASRTQGGSYEQYF
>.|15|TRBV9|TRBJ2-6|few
TGTGCCAGCAGCGTAGGAGGCGCCGGGGCCAACGTCCTGACTTTC
CASSVGGAGANVLTF
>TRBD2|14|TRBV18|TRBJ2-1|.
TGTGCCAGCTCACCTTTAGCGGGAGAGAGTGAGCAGTTCTTC
CASSPLAGESEQFF
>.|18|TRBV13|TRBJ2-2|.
TGTGCCAGCAGCTTGCTGGTCGCAGGGGCACGGCCCGGCGGGGAGCTGTTTTTT
CASSLLVAGARPGGELFF
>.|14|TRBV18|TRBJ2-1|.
TGTGCCAGCTCACCAAGCGGACTGTACAATGAGCAGTTCTTC
CASSPSGLYNEQFF
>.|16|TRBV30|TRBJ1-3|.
TGTGCCTGGAGTCCCCTGACAACAGGCTCTGGAAACACCATATATTTT
CAWSPLTTGSGNTIYF
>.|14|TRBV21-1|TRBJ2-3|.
TGTGCCTTACGGACAGGGGCCTTCACAGATACGCAGTATTTT
CALRTGAFTDTQYF
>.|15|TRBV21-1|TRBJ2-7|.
TGTGCCAGCAGCAGAAAGACCTACAGGGTCTACGAGCAGTACTTC
CASSRKTYRVYEQYF
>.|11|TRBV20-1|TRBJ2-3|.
TGCAGTGAAGCGGGCCGAGATACGCAGTATTTT
CSEAGRDTQYF
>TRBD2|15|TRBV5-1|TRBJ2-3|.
TGCGCCAGCAGCTTGCTAGCGGGTCAGACAGATACGCAGTATTTT
CASSLLAGQTDTQYF
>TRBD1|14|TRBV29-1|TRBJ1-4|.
TGCAGCGTTGGCCGGACAGGTCCGAATGAAAAACTGTTTTTT
CSVGRTGPNEKLFF
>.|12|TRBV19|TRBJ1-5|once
TGTGCCAGTAGTCAGGGATTTCAGCCCCAGCATTTT
CASSQGFQPQHF
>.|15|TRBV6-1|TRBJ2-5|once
TGTGCCAGCAGTGAATTCAGGGGTACCCAAGAGACCCAGTACTTC
CASSEFRGTQETQYF
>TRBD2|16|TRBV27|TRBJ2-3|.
TGTGCCAGCAGTTTATTTACTAGCGGGGTCACAGATACGCAGTATTTT
CASSLFTSGVTDTQYF
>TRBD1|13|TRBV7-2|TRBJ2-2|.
TGTGCCAGCAGCTCACAGGGGAGCAGGGAGCTGTTTTTT
CASSSQGSRELFF
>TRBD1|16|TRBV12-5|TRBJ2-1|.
TGTGCTAGTGGTTTGGACCGAGGGCAGGGGGCCAATGAGCAGTTCTTC
CASGLDRGQGANEQFF
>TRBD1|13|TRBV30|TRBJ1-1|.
TGTGCCTGGAGTGGCCTCGGACAGGGGCTGGCTTTCTTT
CAWSGLGQGLAFF
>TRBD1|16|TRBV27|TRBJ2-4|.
TGTGCCAGCAGTTTCCTCGAGGGACAGGGAGAAAACATTCAGTACTTC
CASSFLEGQGENIQYF
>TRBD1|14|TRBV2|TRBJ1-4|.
TGTGCCAGCATCTCCGACAGGGGTAATGAAAAACTGTTTTTT
CASISDRGNEKLFF
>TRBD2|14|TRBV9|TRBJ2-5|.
TGTGCCAGCAGCGCGGGACTAGCTCAAGAGACCCAGTACTTC
CASSAGLAQETQYF
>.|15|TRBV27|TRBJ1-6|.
TGTGCCAGCAGCCCTGCAGGGGCGAGTAATTCACCCCTCCACTTT
CASSPAGASNSPLHF
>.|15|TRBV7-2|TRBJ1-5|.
TGTGCCAGCAGCTTTACATCCCCTAGTAATCAGCCCCAGCATTTT
CASSFTSPSNQPQHF
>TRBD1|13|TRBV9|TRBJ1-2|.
TGTGCCAGCAGCCCAGACAGGGGACACGTCTACACCTTC
CASSPDRGHVYTF
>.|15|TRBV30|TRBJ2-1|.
TGTGCCTGGGGCGGGGACTCCAGGTCCTACAATGAGCAGTTCTTC
CAWGGDSRSYNEQFF
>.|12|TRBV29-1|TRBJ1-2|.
TGCAGCGTTGAACGGGGGATCGATGGCTACACCTTC
CSVERGIDGYTF
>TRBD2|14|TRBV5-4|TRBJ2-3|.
TGTGCCAGCAGCCCGGGAGGCAGGGCAGATACGCAGTATTTT
CASSPGGRADTQYF
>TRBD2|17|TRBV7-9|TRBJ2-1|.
TGTGCCAGCAGCCGAGCGACTAGCGGGAGGGCCAGAAATGAGCAGTTCTTC
CASSRATSGRARNEQFF